The 6 T cell receptor beta chains below were found in one sample sequenced in a study of early T cells in non-severe SARS-CoV-2 infection. TCRdb fed the 5' RACE reads into MiXCR, producing one record per CDR3 protein. The sample records 50,000 to 60,000 distinct CDR3 sequences, approximately 6.7% being singletons. The source material was whole blood. Every receptor here comes from an adult who was a healthcare worker with PCR-confirmed SARS-CoV-2 infection or an uninfected control (not recorded which).

The chain combines TRBV19 with TRBJ2-5; 10 bases align to TRBD2. The CDR3 extends over 16 amino acids. Germline CDR1 LNHDA, CDR2 SQIVND (reference sequence). The junction had 9 bases not matched to a gene; V was cut back by 6 bases and J by 2 bases. The CDR3 sequence is CASRDCQGLAQETQYF. The CDR3 nucleotides are TGTGCCAGTAGGGACTGCCAGGGACTAGCGCAAGAGACCCAGTACTTC.

In its sample, this clonotype was seen many times. The gene calls are TRBV10-2 and TRBJ2-7; D is unclear. Trimming cost V 3 bases and J 1 base, with 10 bases left between them. This CDR3 contains 14 residues. The germline CDR1 and CDR2 sequences are WSHSY and SAAADI. The CDR3 DNA sequence: TGCGCCAGCAGTGACCAGGCCGCGTCCTACGAGCAGTACTTC. This translates into CASSDQAASYEQYF.

This clonotype was seen a few times. The CDR3 protein is CSAEQGNYGYTF. As DNA, the CDR3 is TGCAGTGCCGAGCAGGGCAACTATGGCTACACCTTC. The genes are TRBV20-1 and TRBJ1-2, with D possibly TRBD1 on 5 matching bases. The CDR3 extends over 12 amino acids. V was clipped by 6 bases and J by 2 bases, with 10 bases between them. The germline CDR1 and CDR2 sequences are DFQATT and SNEGSKA (reference sequence).

This clonotype was counted ten times or more. The gene calls are TRBV18 and TRBJ2-3, with D unclear. The germline V gene has CDR1 KGHSH and CDR2 LQKENI. The V end lost 4 bases, the J end lost 6 bases, and 11 bases lay between the germline ends. This CDR3 is built from 13 residues. DNA for the CDR3: TGTGCCAGCTCACTGCTGGAAAGGGATACGCAGTATTTT. Protein product: CASSLLERDTQYF. The whole variable domain, filled in from reference TRBV18 and TRBJ2-3, reads NAGVMQNPRHLVRRRGQEARLRCSPMKGHSHVYWYRQLPEEGLKFMVYLQKENIIDESGMPKERFSAEFPKEGPSILRIQQVVRGDSAAYFCASSLLERDTQYFGPGTRLTVL.

This clonotype turned up a few times. This chain uses TRBV5-4 with TRBJ1-5; 9 positions agree with TRBD1. Per germline, CDR1 SGHNT and CDR2 YYREEE (reference sequence). This CDR3 contains 15 residues. Losses at the gene ends were 3 bases for V and 3 bases for J; bases not matched to a gene: 4. The DNA of the CDR3 is TGTGCCAGCAGCTCAGGACAGGGGTACAATCAGCCCCAGCATTTT. It is translated as CASSSGQGYNQPQHF.

In its sample, this clonotype was seen many times. The chain is built from TRBV2 and TRBJ1-5, with D possibly matching TRBD1 (6 bases). This CDR3 has 16 residues. The germline CDR1 and CDR2 sequences are SNHLY and FYNNEI. Between the trimmed V and J ends, which lost 8 bases and 2 bases, there was a span of 19 bases. The CDR3 bases are TGTGCCAGCCGCGCCGGGCAGGGGATCGGCAATCAGCCCCAGCATTTT. It yields the protein CASRAGQGIGNQPQHF.